This T cell receptor (beta chain) comes out of a study of blood T cell repertoires in COVID-19 (dated by TCRdb to 2020 to 2021). Broadly, across the study: Samples from collaborators originated in the United States, Italy and Spain and spanned both the acute and convalescent phases of COVID-19. The material from the prospective study consisted of cDNA or gDNA derived from T cells, B-cell-depleted T cells, or PBMCs. Subjects who had been exposed to COVID-19, were actively infected with it, or had recovered from it provided the deeply sampled blood TCRbeta repertoires that made up the dataset. The repertoires were made available in a free public database intended to serve as a resource for research on the immune response to SARS-CoV-2. Samples were obtained from the ongoing ImmuneRACE study (first 160 participants) and from over a thousand subjects provided by 6 global collaborators. A de-identified subject ID, COVID-19 status, age in years and sex were almost always included in the sample metadata. Where available, HLA class I and class II types were taken from metadata supplied by the sample provider and were not determined by assay-based typing.

Beyond this particular receptor, the publication reports: The quantity of clinical and demographic metadata differed by source and by participant and was supplied without curation.

Participants in the prospective study were aged roughly 18 to 100 years, lived in approximately 26 United States geographic areas, and enrolled through a virtual design. In the prospective study, participants were assigned to cohorts based on the clinical history participants reported in a screening survey and a study questionnaire. Exposed participants were defined as having been in contact with someone with a PCR-confirmed or clinician-diagnosed COVID-19 case within 2 weeks of study entry. In the prospective study, mobile phlebotomists collected whole blood, serum and a nasopharyngeal or oropharyngeal swab from each participant. Over an approximately 2-month period, participants in the prospective study had the option of providing additional blood draws and questionnaires. Prospective study blood samples were shipped either frozen or at room temperature before DNA extraction. The germline V gene encodes CDR1 ENHRY and CDR2 SYGVKD. Trimming takes 8 bases off V and 5 bases off J; junction bases not matched to a gene: 6. The CDR3 holds 13 amino acids from the cysteine to the phenylalanine. The entry retains the CDR3 DNA only, 39 bases that are in frame from base 1.

Comment on this clone: Its antigen target is currently unknown. No base quality information exists; no much larger clone differs at one position.

TCRbeta CDR3 regions were amplified from genomic DNA using the immunoSEQ Assay, a bias-controlled multiplex PCR. Concerning the study's data processing: The number of nucleated cells in each sample was estimated from the amplification of reference gene primers within the assay. To quantify the absolute abundance of each unique TCRbeta CDR3 rearrangement, sequence reads were collapsed and filtered. For each sample, productive Simpson clonality was calculated as the square root of Simpson's diversity index across productive rearrangements. TCRdb retrieved this table from immuneACCESS and kept in-frame rearrangements only. Not all clones are present; in checked studies, unresolved V genes account for under half, and no reason is known for the remainder. For V, J and clone size, that table is used; D and trimming come from the DNA. Here the sample has 200,000 to 250,000 clones; over 75% occur a single time. The ten largest clones add up to 3% to 4% of the sample.

Sequencing was done on a sample of PBMCs or T cells enriched from blood (not recorded which). This clonotype originated in a woman in her thirties who had been exposed to COVID-19. Recombination connected TRBV10-3 to TRBJ2-1; 7 nucleotides in the junction match TRBD1. The DNA reads TGTGCCATCGGCCGGGACAGTGACAATGAGCAGTTCTTC. This sequence encodes CAIGRDSDNEQFF.